This T cell receptor (beta chain) was captured by sequencing in a study of memory CD4+ T cells and cytomegalovirus serostatus. Across the study: This sample comes from healthy Belgian adults, about nine CMV seropositive, approximately 24 seronegative.

The sort gate was single viable CD3+CD4+CD8-CD45RO+ cells for memory CD4+ T cells. Generated by immunoSEQ multiplex PCR, the TCRdb table keeps only in-frame clones and is missing some. This table has 55,000 to 65,000 clones, less than 85% appearing once. Germline trimming cut 4 bases from V and 0 bases from J; bases unmatched to any gene: 3. The CDR3 has 14 residues. Germline V gene data show CDR1 as SGHRS and CDR2 as YFSETQ. The chain couples TRBV5-1 to TRBJ1-2, with 7 bases lining up with TRBD1. The sequencing sample was made of memory CD4+ T cells from blood. The source of this sequence is an adult in good health and CMV-seronegative. Some clones in this sample may be carry-over from other donors' samples. CDR3 loop: CASSGGQTNYGYTF. The CDR3 bases are TGCGCCAGCAGCGGGGGACAGACTAACTATGGCTACACCTTC.